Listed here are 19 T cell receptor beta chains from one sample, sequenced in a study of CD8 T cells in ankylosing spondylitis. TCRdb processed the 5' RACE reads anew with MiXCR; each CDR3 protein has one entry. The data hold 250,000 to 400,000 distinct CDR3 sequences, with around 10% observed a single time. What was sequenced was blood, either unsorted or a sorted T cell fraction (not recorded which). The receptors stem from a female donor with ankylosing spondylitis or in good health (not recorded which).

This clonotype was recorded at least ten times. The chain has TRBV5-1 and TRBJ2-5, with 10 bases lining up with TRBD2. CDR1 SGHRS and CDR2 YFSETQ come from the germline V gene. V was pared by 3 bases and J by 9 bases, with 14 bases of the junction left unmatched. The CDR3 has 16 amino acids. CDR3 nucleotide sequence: TGCGCCAGCAGCTATAAGGCTAGCGGGGGCCCGTTGGCCCAGTACTTC. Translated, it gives CASSYKASGGPLAQYF.

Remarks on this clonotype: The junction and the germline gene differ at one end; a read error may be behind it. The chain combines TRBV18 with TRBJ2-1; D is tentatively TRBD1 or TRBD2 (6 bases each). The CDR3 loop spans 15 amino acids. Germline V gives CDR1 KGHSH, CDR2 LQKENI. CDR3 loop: CATSHLGGAYNEQFF. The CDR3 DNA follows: TGTGCCACCTCACATCTCGGGGGCGCATACAATGAGCAGTTCTTC.

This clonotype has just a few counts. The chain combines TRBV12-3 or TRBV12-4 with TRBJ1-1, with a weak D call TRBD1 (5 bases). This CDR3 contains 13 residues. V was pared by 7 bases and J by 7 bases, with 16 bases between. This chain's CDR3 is CASNTDGAGEAFF. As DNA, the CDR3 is TGTGCCAGCAACACCGACGGGGCAGGTGAAGCTTTCTTT.

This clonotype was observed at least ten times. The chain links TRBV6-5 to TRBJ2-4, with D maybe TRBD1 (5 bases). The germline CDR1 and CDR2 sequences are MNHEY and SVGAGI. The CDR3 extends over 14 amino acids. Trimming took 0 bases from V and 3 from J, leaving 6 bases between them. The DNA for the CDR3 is TGTGCCAGCAGTTACTCAGGGGTCAAAAACATTCAGTACTTC. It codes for CASSYSGVKNIQYF.

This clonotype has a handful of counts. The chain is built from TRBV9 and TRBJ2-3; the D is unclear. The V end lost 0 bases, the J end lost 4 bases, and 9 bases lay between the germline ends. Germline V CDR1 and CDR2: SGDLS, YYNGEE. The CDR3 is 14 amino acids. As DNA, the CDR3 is TGTGCCAGCAGCGTAGCTCCCCTCCCAGATACGCAGTATTTT. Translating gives CASSVAPLPDTQYF.

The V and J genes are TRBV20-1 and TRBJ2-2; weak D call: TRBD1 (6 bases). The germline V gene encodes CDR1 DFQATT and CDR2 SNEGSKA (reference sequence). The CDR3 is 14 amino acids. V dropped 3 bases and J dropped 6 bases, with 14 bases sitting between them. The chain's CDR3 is CSARAAAGAGELFF. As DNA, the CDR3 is TGCAGTGCTAGGGCCGCGGCAGGGGCCGGGGAGCTGTTTTTT.

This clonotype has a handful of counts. The CDR3 nucleotides are TGTGCCAGCAGCCAGGTAATGTGGGCGGACTACGAGCAGTACTTC. The encoded protein is CASSQVMWADYEQYF. This rearrangement joins TRBV11-2 to TRBJ2-7, with D uncertain. This CDR3 comprises 15 residues. Trimming cost V 5 bases and J 3 bases, with 17 bases left between them. Germline V lookup: CDR1 SGHAT, CDR2 FQNNGV.

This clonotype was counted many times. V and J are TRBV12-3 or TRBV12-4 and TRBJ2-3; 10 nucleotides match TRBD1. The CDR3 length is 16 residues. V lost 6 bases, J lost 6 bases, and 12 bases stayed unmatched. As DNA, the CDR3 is TGTGCCAGCAGCCTAGGCCTGGGACAGGGGAGGGATACGCAGTATTTT. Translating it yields CASSLGLGQGRDTQYF.

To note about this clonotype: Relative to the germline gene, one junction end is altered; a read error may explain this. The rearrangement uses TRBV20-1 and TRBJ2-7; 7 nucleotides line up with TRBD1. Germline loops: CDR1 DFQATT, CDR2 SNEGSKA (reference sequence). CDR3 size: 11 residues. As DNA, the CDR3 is TGCAGTGCTACAGGGGGTTACGAGCATTACTTC. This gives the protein CSATGGYEHYF.

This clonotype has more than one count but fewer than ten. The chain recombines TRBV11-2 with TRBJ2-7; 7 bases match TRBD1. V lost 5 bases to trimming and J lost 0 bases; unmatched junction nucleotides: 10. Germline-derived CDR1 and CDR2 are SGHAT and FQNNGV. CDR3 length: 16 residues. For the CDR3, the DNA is TGTGCCAGCAGCCCGCTCCAGGGGGACAACTCCTACGAGCAGTACTTC. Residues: CASSPLQGDNSYEQYF.

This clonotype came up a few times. The CDR3 coding sequence is TGTGCCAGCAGCTCCGAGCGGGCGATCACAGATACGCAGTATTTT. Encoded protein: CASSSERAITDTQYF. The chain uses TRBV7-8 and TRBJ2-3; a weak D match, TRBD2 (6 bases). The CDR3 sequence is 15 residues long. V lost 4 bases, J lost 2 bases, and 13 bases lay in between. Per the germline V gene, CDR1 is SGHVS and CDR2 is FQNEAQ. The full variable domain, with the rest looked up from reference TRBV7-8 and TRBJ2-3, is GAGVSQSPRYKVAKRGQDVALRCDPISGHVSLFWYQQALGQGPEFLTYFQNEAQLDKSGLPSDRFFAERPEGSVSTLKIQRTQQEDSAVYLCASSSERAITDTQYFGPGTRLTVL.

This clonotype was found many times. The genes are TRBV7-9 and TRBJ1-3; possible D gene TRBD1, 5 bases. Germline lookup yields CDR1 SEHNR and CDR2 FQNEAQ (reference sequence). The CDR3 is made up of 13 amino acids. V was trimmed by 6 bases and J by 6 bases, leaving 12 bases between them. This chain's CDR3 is CASRGREENTIYF. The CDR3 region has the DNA TGTGCCAGCAGGGGGCGCGAAGAAAACACCATATATTTT.

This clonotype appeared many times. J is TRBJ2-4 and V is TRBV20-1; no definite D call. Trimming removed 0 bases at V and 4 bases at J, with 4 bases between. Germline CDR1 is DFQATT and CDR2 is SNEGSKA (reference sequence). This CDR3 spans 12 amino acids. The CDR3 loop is CSARDEKNIQYF. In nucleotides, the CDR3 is TGCAGTGCTAGAGACGAAAAAAACATTCAGTACTTC.

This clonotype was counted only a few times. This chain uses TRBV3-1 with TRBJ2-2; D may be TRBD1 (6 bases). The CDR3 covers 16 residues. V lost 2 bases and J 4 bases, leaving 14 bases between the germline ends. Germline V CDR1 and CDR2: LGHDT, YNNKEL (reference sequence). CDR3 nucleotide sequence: TGTGCCAGCAGCCAAAGAACCGGGACAAGCACCGGGGAGCTGTTTTTT. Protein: CASSQRTGTSTGELFF.

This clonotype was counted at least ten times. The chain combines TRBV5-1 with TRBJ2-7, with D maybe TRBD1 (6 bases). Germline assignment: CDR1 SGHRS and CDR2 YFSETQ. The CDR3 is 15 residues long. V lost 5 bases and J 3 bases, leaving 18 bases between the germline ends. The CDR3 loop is CASSTTAQGLYEQYF. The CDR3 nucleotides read TGCGCCAGCAGTACCACGGCACAGGGTCTCTACGAGCAGTACTTC. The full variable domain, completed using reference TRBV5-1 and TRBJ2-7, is KAGVTQTPRYLIKTRGQQVTLSCSPISGHRSVSWYQQTPGQGLQFLFEYFSETQRNKGNFPGRFSGRQFSNSRSEMNVSTLELGDSALYLCASSTTAQGLYEQYFGPGTRLTVT.

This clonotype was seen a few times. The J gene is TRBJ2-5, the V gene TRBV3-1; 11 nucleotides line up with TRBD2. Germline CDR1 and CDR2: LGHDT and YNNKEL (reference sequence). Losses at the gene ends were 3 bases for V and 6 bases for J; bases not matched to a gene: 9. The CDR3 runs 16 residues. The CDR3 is CASSHPTSGGAQTQYF. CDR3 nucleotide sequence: TGTGCCAGCAGCCACCCAACTAGCGGGGGTGCCCAGACCCAGTACTTC.

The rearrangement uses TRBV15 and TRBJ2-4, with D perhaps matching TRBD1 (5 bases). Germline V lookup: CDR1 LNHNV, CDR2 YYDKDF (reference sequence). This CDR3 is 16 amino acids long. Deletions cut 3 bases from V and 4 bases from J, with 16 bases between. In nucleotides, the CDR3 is TGTGCCACCAGCAGTGGGGCCGACCCGAGAAAAAACATTCAGTACTTC. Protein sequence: CATSSGADPRKNIQYF.

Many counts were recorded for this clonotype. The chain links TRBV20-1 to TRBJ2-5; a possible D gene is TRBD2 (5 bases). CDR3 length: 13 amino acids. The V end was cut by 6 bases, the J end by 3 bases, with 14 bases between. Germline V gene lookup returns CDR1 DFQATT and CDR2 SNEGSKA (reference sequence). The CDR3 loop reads CSAHHGVEETQYF. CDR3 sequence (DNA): TGCAGTGCCCACCACGGGGTCGAAGAGACCCAGTACTTC.

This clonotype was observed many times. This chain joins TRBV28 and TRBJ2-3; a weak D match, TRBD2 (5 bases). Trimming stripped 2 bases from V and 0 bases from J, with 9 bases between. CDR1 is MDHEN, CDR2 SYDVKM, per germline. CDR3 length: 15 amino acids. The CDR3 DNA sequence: TGTGCCAGCAGTTTAGGCGGGCTTAGCACAGATACGCAGTATTTT. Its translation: CASSLGGLSTDTQYF.